The clone carrying this TCR beta chain has only one observation. This specimen comes from a study of blood T cell repertoires in COVID-19. The wider study: Samples came from the United States, Italy and Spain, spanning acute and convalescent COVID-19. The cDNA or gDNA used as material had been derived from T cells, B-cell-depleted T cells, or PBMCs.

Assay used: immunoSEQ multiplex PCR; TCRdb lists only in-frame clones, some missing. The sample yields approximately 100,000 clones, over 65% seen once. The CDR3 runs to 15 residues. The V and J ends lost 3 bases and 7 bases respectively, with 16 bases between them. From germline, CDR1 is SNHLY and CDR2 FYNNEI. The receptor comes from a human donor in a cohort sampled during active COVID-19. Sequencing was done on a sample of peripheral blood. The chain combines TRBV2 with TRBJ2-1; possibly TRBD2 for D (7 bases). The CDR3 DNA follows: TGTGCCAGCAGTGATAGGGTGGGGGGGCCGAATGAGCAGTTCTTC. Amino acid sequence: CASSDRVGGPNEQFF.